A single sample is the source of the 7 T cell receptor beta chains below, sequenced in a study of blood T cell repertoires in COVID-19 (dated by TCRdb to about 2020). Library creation used the immunoSEQ multiplex PCR assay. In TCRdb, the immuneACCESS table is reduced to in-frame sequences with V and J assigned. These tables do not hold every clone; where another copy was compared, an unresolved V gene accounts for under half, and the others remain unexplained. The sample table shows some 350,000 clones, and around four fifths are seen once. The leading ten clones occupy almost 3% of the sample. Material for sequencing was peripheral blood. These receptors all stem from a man aged 25-45 years with active or convalescent COVID-19.

The rearrangement uses TRBV5-4 and TRBJ2-3; 15 bases agree with TRBD2. From germline, CDR1 is SGHNT and CDR2 YYREEE (reference sequence). Trimming took 4 bases from V and 4 from J; bases not matched to a gene: 7. CDR3 length equals 17 residues. The CDR3 DNA reads as TGTGCCAGCAGCGGCGGGACTAGCGGGAGGCGATCAGATACGCAGTATTTT. Translating it yields CASSGGTSGRRSDTQYF.

The J gene is TRBJ2-3, the V gene TRBV4-2; 7 positions agree with TRBD2. With V trimmed by 0 bases and J by 3 bases, 12 bases remained unmatched. The V gene's germline CDR1 is LGHNA and CDR2 YNFKEQ. The CDR3 covers 18 residues. The CDR3 spells CASSQDPLAGDFTDTQYF. DNA for the CDR3: TGTGCCAGCAGCCAAGATCCTTTGGCGGGGGACTTTACAGATACGCAGTATTTT.

The chain uses TRBV4-3 and TRBJ2-3, with 12 bases lining up with TRBD2. Germline V lookup: CDR1 LGHNA, CDR2 YSLEER. The ends lost 0 bases at V and 4 bases at J; junction bases unmatched: 11. The CDR3 has 19 residues. CDR3 protein: CASSQDWLAGGPRADTQYF. DNA for the CDR3: TGCGCCAGCAGCCAAGATTGGCTAGCGGGAGGGCCTAGAGCAGATACGCAGTATTTT.

This chain joins TRBV30 and TRBJ2-2, with 7 nucleotides matching TRBD2. The germline CDR1 and CDR2 sequences are GTSNPN and SVGIG (reference sequence). J was trimmed by 5 bases and V by 4 bases; bases with no gene match: 13. CDR3 length: 16 amino acids. CDR3 sequence (DNA): TGTGCCTGGACTAAACAGGCGGGAGAACTTACCGGGGAGCTGTTTTTT. Translated: CAWTKQAGELTGELFF. The variable domain in full, with the rest retrieved from reference TRBV30 and TRBJ2-2, is SQTIHQWPATLVQPVGSPLSLECTVEGTSNPNLYWYRQAAGRGLQLLFYSVGIGQISSEVPQNLSASRPQDRQFILSSKKLLLSDSGFYLCAWTKQAGELTGELFFGEGSRLTVL.

DNA for the CDR3: TGTGCCAGCAGCAAGGGACAGGTTCGAAGCACCGGGGAGCTGTTTTTT. This translates into CASSKGQVRSTGELFF. This chain uses TRBV21-1 with TRBJ2-2; the table's D call, TRBD1, has no DNA check behind it. TRBV21-1 is a pseudogene segment. This CDR3 region has 16 residues.

The J gene is TRBJ2-1, the V gene TRBV3-1 (or the pseudogene TRBV3-2); TRBD1 aligns across 7 bases. Germline assignment: CDR1 LGHDT and CDR2 YNNKEL (reference sequence). V trimming: 4 bases; J trimming: 3 bases; junction bases outside the gene matches: 6. This CDR3 spans 15 amino acids. The CDR3 spells CASSLAGGNYNEQFF. DNA of the CDR3: TGTGCCAGCAGCCTCGCAGGGGGTAACTACAATGAGCAGTTCTTC.

In its sample, this clone was seen once. The gene calls are TRBV19 and TRBJ2-7; tentatively, D is TRBD1 (6 bases). Germline-derived CDR1 and CDR2 are LNHDA and SQIVND (reference sequence). The V gene lost 5 bases and the J gene lost 3 bases, with 11 bases spanning the gap. CDR3 length: 13 residues. CDR3: CASSSGQNYEQYF. The CDR3 nucleotides are TGTGCCAGTAGTTCCGGACAGAACTACGAGCAGTACTTC.